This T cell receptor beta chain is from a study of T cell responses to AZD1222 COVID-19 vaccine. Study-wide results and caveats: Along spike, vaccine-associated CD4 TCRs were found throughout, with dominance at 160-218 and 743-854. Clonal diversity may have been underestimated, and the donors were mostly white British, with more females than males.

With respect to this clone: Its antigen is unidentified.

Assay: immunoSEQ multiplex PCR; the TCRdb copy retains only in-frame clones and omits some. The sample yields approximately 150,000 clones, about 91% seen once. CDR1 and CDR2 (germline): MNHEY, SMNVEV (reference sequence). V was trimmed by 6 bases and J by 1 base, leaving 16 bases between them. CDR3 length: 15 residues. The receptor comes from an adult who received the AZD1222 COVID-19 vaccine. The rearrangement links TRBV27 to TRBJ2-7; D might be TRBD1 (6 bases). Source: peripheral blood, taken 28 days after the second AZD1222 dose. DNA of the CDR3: TGTGCCAGCAGGCGCAACAGGGTTCGTTCCTACGAGCAGTACTTC. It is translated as CASRRNRVRSYEQYF.